This T cell receptor (beta chain) was retrieved from a study of cytomegalovirus exposure and HLA in healthy donors. The study, taken as a whole, reports: Being productive about 90% or about 30% of the time was typical of most TCR beta V segments in an earlier analysis. Most TCR sequences proved rare, with some public TCRs found in many donors.

60 Vbeta and 13 Jbeta primers were used in PCR. Source study methods: Unique TCR beta chains totaled roughly 79 million in a later count, with roughly 11 million of them shared. The assay was immunoSEQ multiplex PCR, and TCRdb's table has in-frame clones only and misses some. V and J calls and clone size are given by that table; D and trimming were obtained from the DNA. The top ten hold about 3% of the sample, which has 150,000 or so clones, 78% seen once. Details on this clone: Its antigen is unidentified.

This CDR3 contains 16 residues. The germline V and J ends were trimmed by 2 bases and 0 bases, with 10 bases remaining between them. Germline V gene lookup returns CDR1 MNHEY and CDR2 SVGAGI. The chain is built from TRBV6-5 and TRBJ1-4; tentative D call: TRBD1 (5 bases). Sequenced input: PBMCs. The TCR sequence derives from a man in his forties or fifties in good health and CMV-seropositive. CDR3 in DNA: TGTGCCAGCAGTTACCGCGGGGCAACAACTAATGAAAAACTGTTTTTT. Translating gives CASSYRGATTNEKLFF.